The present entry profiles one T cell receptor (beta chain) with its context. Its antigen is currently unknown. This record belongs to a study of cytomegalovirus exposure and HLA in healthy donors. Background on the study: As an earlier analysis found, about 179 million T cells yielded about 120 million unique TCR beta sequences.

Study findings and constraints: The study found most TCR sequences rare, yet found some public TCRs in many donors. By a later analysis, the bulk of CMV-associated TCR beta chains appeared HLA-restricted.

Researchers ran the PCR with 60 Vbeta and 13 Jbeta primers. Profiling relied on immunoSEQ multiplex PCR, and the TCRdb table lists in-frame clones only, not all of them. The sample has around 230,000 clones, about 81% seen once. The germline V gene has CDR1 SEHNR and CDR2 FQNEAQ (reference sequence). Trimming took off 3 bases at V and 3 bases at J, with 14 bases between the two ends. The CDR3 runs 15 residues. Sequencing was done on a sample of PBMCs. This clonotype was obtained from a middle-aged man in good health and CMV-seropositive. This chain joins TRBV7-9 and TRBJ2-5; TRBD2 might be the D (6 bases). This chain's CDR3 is CASSFGRRDEETQYF. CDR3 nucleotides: TGTGCCAGCAGCTTTGGGAGGAGGGATGAAGAGACCCAGTACTTC.